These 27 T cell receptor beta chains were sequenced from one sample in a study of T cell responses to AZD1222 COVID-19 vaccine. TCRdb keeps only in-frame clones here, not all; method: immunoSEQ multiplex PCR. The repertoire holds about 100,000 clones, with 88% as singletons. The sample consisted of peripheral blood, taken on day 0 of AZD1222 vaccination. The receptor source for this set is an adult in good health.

In nucleotides, the CDR3 is TGTGCCAGCAGCCCGTCGGGGAGCGGCCACGAGCAGTACTTC. Residues: CASSPSGSGHEQYF. The chain has TRBV7-9 and TRBJ2-7, with D maybe TRBD2 (5 bases). The CDR3 has 14 residues. Trimming removed 5 bases from V and 5 bases from J, with 16 bases in between. The V gene's germline CDR1 is SEHNR and CDR2 FQNEAQ (reference sequence).

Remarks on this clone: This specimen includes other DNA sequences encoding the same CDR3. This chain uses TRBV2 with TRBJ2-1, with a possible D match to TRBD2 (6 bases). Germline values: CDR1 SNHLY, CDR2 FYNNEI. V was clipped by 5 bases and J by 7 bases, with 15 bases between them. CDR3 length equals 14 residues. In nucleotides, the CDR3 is TGTGCCAGCAGTCACCGGGACTCCCTTAATGAGCAGTTCTTC. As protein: CASSHRDSLNEQFF.

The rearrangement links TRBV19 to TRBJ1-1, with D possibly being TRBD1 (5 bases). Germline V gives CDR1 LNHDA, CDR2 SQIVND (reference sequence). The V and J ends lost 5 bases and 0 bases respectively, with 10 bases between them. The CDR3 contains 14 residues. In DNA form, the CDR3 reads TGTGCCAGTAGTTCGGGACCGATGAACACTGAAGCTTTCTTT. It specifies CASSSGPMNTEAFF.

DNA of the CDR3: TGCGCCAGCAGCGAACGTGGGCGCGGGTCCTATAATTCACCCCTCCACTTT. This gives the protein CASSERGRGSYNSPLHF. This chain joins TRBV5-1 and TRBJ1-6; no definite D call. Germline V CDR1 and CDR2: SGHRS, YFSETQ. Trimming left V 4 bases short and J 1 base short, with 15 bases between. This CDR3 is 17 amino acids long. The whole variable domain, filled in from reference TRBV5-1 and TRBJ1-6, reads KAGVTQTPRYLIKTRGQQVTLSCSPISGHRSVSWYQQTPGQGLQFLFEYFSETQRNKGNFPGRFSGRQFSNSRSEMNVSTLELGDSALYLCASSERGRGSYNSPLHFGNGTRLTVT.

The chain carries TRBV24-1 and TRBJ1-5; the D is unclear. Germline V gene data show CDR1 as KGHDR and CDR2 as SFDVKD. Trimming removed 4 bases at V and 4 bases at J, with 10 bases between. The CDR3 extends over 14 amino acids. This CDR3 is CATSDPGKNQPQHF. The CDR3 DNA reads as TGTGCCACCAGTGACCCCGGGAAGAATCAGCCCCAGCATTTT.

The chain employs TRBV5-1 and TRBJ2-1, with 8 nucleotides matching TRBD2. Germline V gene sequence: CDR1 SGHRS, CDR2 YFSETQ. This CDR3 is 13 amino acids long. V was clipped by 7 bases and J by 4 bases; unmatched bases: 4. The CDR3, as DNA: TGCGCCAGCTCACTAGCGGATTACAATGAGCAGTTCTTC. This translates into CASSLADYNEQFF.

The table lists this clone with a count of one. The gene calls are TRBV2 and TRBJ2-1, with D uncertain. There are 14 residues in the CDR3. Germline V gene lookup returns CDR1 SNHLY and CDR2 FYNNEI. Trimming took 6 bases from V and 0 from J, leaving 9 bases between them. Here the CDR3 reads CASSRPSSYNEQFF. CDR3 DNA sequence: TGTGCCAGCAGCCGGCCCAGCTCCTACAATGAGCAGTTCTTC.

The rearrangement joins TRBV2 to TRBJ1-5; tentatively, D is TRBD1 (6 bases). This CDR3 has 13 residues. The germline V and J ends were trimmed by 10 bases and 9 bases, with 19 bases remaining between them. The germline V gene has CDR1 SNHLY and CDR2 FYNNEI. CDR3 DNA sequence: TGTGCCACCGGAGGGGGGGGACGGCGGCCCCAGCATTTT. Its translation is CATGGGGRRPQHF.

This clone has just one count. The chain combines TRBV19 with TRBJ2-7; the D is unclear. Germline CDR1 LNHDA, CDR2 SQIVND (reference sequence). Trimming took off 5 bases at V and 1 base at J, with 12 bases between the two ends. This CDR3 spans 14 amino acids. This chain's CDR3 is CASSLRQLSYEQYF. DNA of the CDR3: TGTGCCAGTAGTTTGAGGCAGCTGTCCTACGAGCAGTACTTC.

The CDR3 loop reads CASSLQGYTEAFF. CDR3 sequence (DNA): TGTGCCAGTAGCTTACAGGGTTACACTGAAGCTTTCTTT. The chain combines TRBV19 with TRBJ1-1, with D maybe TRBD1 (6 bases). The CDR3 is 13 amino acids. V was shortened by 6 bases and J by 3 bases, with 11 bases between the two germline ends. Germline values: CDR1 LNHDA, CDR2 SQIVND (reference sequence).

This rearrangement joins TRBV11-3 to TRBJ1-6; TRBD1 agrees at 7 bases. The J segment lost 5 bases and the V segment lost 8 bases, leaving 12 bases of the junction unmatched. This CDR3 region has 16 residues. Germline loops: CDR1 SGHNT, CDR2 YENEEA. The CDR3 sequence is CASGAPTGADNSPLHF. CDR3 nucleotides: TGTGCCAGCGGCGCCCCTACAGGGGCTGATAATTCACCCCTCCACTTT.

The CDR3 DNA reads as TGTGCCAGCAGCTCCTGGGCGATCTCTGGGGCCAACGTCCTGACTTTC. Translating it yields CASSSWAISGANVLTF. This chain links TRBV7-2 with TRBJ2-6, with no clear D. The V and J ends lost 4 bases and 0 bases respectively, with 10 bases between them. Germline lookup yields CDR1 SGHTA and CDR2 FQGNSA. The CDR3 has 16 amino acids.

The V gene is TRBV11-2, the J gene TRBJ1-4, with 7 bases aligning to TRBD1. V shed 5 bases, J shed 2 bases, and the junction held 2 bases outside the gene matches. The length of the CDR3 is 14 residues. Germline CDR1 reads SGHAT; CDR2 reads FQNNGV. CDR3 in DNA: TGTGCCAGCAGCCAGGACAGGACTAATGAAAAACTGTTTTTT. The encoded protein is CASSQDRTNEKLFF.

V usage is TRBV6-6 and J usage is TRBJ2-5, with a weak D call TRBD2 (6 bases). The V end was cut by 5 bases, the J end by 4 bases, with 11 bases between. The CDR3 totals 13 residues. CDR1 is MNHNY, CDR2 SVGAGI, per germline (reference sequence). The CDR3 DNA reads TGTGCCAGCAGTGGGGCGGGAAGAGAGACCCAGTACTTC. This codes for CASSGAGRETQYF.

CDR3 coding DNA: TGTGCCATCAGTGGGACAGGGAATCAGCCCCAGCATTTT. Its translation: CAISGTGNQPQHF. The chain employs TRBV10-3 and TRBJ1-5; 8 nucleotides align to TRBD1. CDR1 ENHRY and CDR2 SYGVKD come from the germline V gene. V dropped 4 bases and J dropped 4; count of bases not matched to a gene: 0. This CDR3 region has 13 residues.

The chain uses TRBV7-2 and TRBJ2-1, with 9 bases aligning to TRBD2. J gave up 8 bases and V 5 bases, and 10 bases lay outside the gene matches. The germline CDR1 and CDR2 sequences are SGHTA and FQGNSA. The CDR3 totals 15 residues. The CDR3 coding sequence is TGTGCCAGCAGCCCCGGTGCTAGCGGGAACTATGAGCAGTTCTTC. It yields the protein CASSPGASGNYEQFF.

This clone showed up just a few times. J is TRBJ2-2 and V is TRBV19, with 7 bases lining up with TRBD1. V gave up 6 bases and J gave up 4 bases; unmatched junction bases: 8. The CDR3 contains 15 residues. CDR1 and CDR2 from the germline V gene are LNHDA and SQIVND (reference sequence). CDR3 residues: CASSSAGQVTGELFF. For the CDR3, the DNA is TGTGCCAGTAGCTCAGCCGGACAGGTCACCGGGGAGCTGTTTTTT.

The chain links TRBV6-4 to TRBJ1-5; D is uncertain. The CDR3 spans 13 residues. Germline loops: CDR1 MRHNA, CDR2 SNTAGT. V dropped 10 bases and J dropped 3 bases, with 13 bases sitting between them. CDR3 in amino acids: CAKRERFNQPQHF. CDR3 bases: TGTGCCAAAAGAGAACGGTTCAATCAGCCCCAGCATTTT.

CDR3 sequence reads: CASSLGQLEAFF. The CDR3 nucleotides are TGTGCCAGCAGCTTAGGACAGCTTGAAGCTTTCTTT. The chain links TRBV7-9 to TRBJ1-1, with a possible D match to TRBD1 (5 bases). CDR1 SEHNR and CDR2 FQNEAQ come from the germline V gene (reference sequence). V was shortened by 1 base and J by 7 bases, with 7 bases between the two germline ends. The CDR3 is made up of 12 amino acids.

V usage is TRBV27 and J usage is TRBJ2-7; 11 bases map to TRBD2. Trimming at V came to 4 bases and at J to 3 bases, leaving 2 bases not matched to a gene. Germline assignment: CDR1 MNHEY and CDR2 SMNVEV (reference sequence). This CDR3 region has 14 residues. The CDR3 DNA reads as TGTGCCAGCAGTTCCCTAGCGGGAGGCTACGAGCAGTACTTC. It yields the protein CASSSLAGGYEQYF.

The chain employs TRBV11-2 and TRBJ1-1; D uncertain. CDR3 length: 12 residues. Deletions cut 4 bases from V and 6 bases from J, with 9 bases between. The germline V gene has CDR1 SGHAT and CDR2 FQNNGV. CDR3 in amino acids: CASSYTLSEAFF. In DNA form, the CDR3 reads TGTGCCAGCAGCTACACCCTTTCTGAAGCTTTCTTT.

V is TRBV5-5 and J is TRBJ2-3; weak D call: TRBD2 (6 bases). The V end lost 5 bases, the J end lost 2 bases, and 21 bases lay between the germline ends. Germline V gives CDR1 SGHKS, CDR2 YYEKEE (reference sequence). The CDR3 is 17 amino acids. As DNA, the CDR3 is TGTGCCAGCAGGGCCGGCCTGGGAGCGCGGGACACAGATACGCAGTATTTT. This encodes CASRAGLGARDTDTQYF.

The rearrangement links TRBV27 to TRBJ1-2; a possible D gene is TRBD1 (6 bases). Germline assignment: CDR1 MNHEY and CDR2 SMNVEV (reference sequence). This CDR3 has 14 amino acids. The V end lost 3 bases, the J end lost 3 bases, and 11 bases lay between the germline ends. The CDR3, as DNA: TGTGCCAGCAGTTTCGGGGGGCTGGACTATGGCTACACCTTC. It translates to CASSFGGLDYGYTF.

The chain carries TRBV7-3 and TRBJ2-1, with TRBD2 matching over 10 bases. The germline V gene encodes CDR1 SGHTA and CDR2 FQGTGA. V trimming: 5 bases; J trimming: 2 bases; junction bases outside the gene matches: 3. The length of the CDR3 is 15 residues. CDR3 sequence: CASSPTSGTYNEQFF. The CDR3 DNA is TGTGCCAGCAGCCCTACTAGCGGGACCTACAATGAGCAGTTCTTC.

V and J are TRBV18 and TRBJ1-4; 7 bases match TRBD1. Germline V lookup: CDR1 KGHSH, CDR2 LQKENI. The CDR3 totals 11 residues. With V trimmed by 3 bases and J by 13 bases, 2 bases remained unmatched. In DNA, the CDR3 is TGTGCCAGCTCACCTGACAGGGTACTGTTTTTT. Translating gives CASSPDRVLFF.

The CDR3 DNA sequence: TGTGCCAGCAGTCTCAAGTGGGGACTTCGTGGGGGCGAGCAGTACTTC. It codes for CASSLKWGLRGGEQYF. The gene calls are TRBV27 and TRBJ2-7; the D gene is possibly TRBD2 (6 bases). V shed 5 bases and J shed 6 bases, with 23 bases lying between them. This CDR3 contains 16 residues. Germline values: CDR1 MNHEY, CDR2 SMNVEV (reference sequence).

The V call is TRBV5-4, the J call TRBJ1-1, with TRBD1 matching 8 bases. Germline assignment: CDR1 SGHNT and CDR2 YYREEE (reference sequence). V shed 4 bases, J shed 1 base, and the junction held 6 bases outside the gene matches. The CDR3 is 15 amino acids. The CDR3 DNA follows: TGTGCCAGCAGCGCCATACAGGGGGGGAACACTGAAGCTTTCTTT. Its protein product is CASSAIQGGNTEAFF. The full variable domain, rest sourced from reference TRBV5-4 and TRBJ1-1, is ETGVTQSPTHLIKTRGQQVTLRCSSQSGHNTVSWYQQALGQGPQFIFQYYREEENGRGNFPPRFSGLQFPNYSSELNVNALELDDSALYLCASSAIQGGNTEAFFGQGTRLTVV.